This T cell receptor (beta chain) was sequenced in a study of cytomegalovirus exposure and HLA in healthy donors. This CDR3 spans 13 amino acids. CDR1 is GTSNPN and CDR2 is SVGIG in the germline V gene (reference sequence). V lost 2 bases and J 1 base, leaving 8 bases between the germline ends. 13 Jbeta primers and 60 Vbeta primers were used for the PCR. This table comes from immunoSEQ multiplex PCR, and its TCRdb copy is limited to in-frame clones, with some not included. The repertoire includes 100,000 to 150,000 clones, approximately 80% of them detected once, and about 13% sits in the top ten. The V call is TRBV30, the J call TRBJ1-2; no firm D call. The clonotype comes from a woman between 40 and 50 years old in good health and CMV-seropositive. The sequenced material came from PBMCs. The CDR3 region has the DNA TGTGCCTGGAGTCACGGGGTTAACTATGGCTACACCTTC. Residues: CAWSHGVNYGYTF.